The 12 T cell receptor beta chains given below trace back to one sample, sequenced in a study of beta chain features in type 1 diabetes. General study points: Shorter TCRB CDR3s, moderately but significantly so, marked every one of the four CD4+ subsets in Type 1 diabetes patients.

These receptors' targets are unknown. The authors reverse transcribed all of the isolated RNA, so sequencing captured expressed TCRB transcripts. Data came from immunoSEQ multiplex PCR; TCRdb stores just in-frame clones and leaves some out. The table lists roughly 150,000 clones, approximately 62% of them singletons, with roughly 0.089% in the top ten. The sequenced sample consisted of naive CD4+ T cells from blood. These receptors all stem from a man between 25 and 39 years old with type 1 diabetes.

The chain couples TRBV7-2 to TRBJ2-5; 7 nucleotides align to TRBD1. The V gene end was trimmed by 1 base and the J gene end by 5 bases; junction bases not matched to a gene: 7. Germline CDR1 is SGHTA and CDR2 is FQGNSA. CDR3 length: 15 residues. The CDR3 loop reads CASSLVGGSTETQYF. The CDR3 region has the DNA TGTGCCAGCAGCTTAGTAGGGGGCTCAACGGAGACCCAGTACTTC. Complete variable domain (other parts from reference TRBV7-2 and TRBJ2-5): GAGVSQSPSNKVTEKGKDVELRCDPISGHTALYWYRQSLGQGLEFLIYFQGNSAPDKSGLPSDRFSAERTGGSVSTLTIQRTQQEDSAVYLCASSLVGGSTETQYFGPGTRLLVL.

The chain couples TRBV18 to TRBJ2-3; D may correspond to TRBD1 or TRBD2 (5 bases each). Germline loops: CDR1 KGHSH, CDR2 LQKENI. Trimming left V 0 bases short and J 12 bases short, with 10 bases between. The CDR3 sequence is 12 residues long. CDR3 in amino acids: CASSPPGTSQYF. In DNA, the CDR3 is TGTGCCAGCTCACCACCTGGGACCTCCCAGTATTTT.

J is TRBJ1-1 and V is TRBV29-1; no firm D call. Trimming pared 4 bases from V and 7 bases from J, leaving 10 bases between. Germline CDR1 and CDR2: SQVTM and ANQGSEA. This CDR3 has 11 residues. CDR3 residues: CSVVRADEAFF. The DNA of the CDR3 is TGCAGCGTTGTGCGGGCAGATGAAGCTTTCTTT. The whole variable domain, remainder taken from reference TRBV29-1 and TRBJ1-1, is SAVISQKPSRDICQRGTSLTIQCQVDSQVTMMFWYRQQPGQSLTLIATANQGSEATYESGFVIDKFPISRPNLTFSTLTVSNMSPEDSSIYLCSVVRADEAFFGQGTRLTVV.

The chain employs TRBV29-1 and TRBJ1-4; D is perhaps TRBD1 (5 bases). The CDR3 contains 13 residues. Germline loops: CDR1 SQVTM, CDR2 ANQGSEA. Trimming left V 4 bases short and J 7 bases short, with 13 bases between. CDR3 DNA: TGCAGCGTTGCCGGGGCGTTAGGTGAAAAACTGTTTTTT. It specifies CSVAGALGEKLFF.

The V gene is TRBV27, the J gene TRBJ2-1, with 11 bases that match TRBD2. Trimming cost V 4 bases and J 5 bases; bases outside gene matches: 4. CDR3 size: 15 residues. Germline values: CDR1 MNHEY, CDR2 SMNVEV (reference sequence). CDR3 in amino acids: CASSSLGLADNEQFF. CDR3 DNA sequence: TGTGCCAGCAGTTCCTTGGGACTAGCGGACAATGAGCAGTTCTTC.

The chain uses TRBV28 and TRBJ1-5; maybe TRBD1 (6 bases). CDR3 size: 16 residues. Trimming removed 7 bases at V and 5 bases at J, with 21 bases between. Germline CDR1 reads MDHEN; CDR2 reads SYDVKM. CDR3 in amino acids: CASIPLGRTDDQPQHF. The CDR3, as DNA: TGTGCCAGCATACCCCTCGGTCGGACAGACGATCAGCCCCAGCATTTT.

This clone was detected once. The gene calls are TRBV5-1 and TRBJ2-6, with a tentative D call TRBD2 (5 bases). V dropped 1 base and J dropped 0 bases, with 11 bases sitting between them. Germline CDR1 reads SGHRS; CDR2 reads YFSETQ. The CDR3 length is 17 residues. Here the CDR3 DNA reads TGCGCCAGCAGCTTGAGGGAGAGTAGCTCTGGGGCCAACGTCCTGACTTTC. Residues: CASSLRESSSGANVLTF.

V is TRBV5-1 and J is TRBJ2-3; the D gene could be TRBD1 or TRBD2 (5 bases each). This CDR3 contains 14 residues. V shed 10 bases and J shed 1 base, with 16 bases lying between them. CDR1 is SGHRS, CDR2 YFSETQ, per germline. CDR3 DNA: TGCGCCTCAACCCAAAGGGGAGGCACAGATACGCAGTATTTT. Its translation is CASTQRGGTDTQYF.

The chain carries TRBV9 and TRBJ2-3; 8 nucleotides line up with TRBD1. This CDR3 region has 15 residues. The V segment lost 5 bases and the J segment 2 bases; nucleotides outside the gene matches: 7. The germline V gene encodes CDR1 SGDLS and CDR2 YYNGEE. The CDR3 region is CASSLGTGDTDTQYF. CDR3 DNA: TGTGCCAGCAGTCTAGGGACAGGAGACACAGATACGCAGTATTTT.

This chain links TRBV5-1 with TRBJ1-6, with unresolved D. Germline CDR1 and CDR2: SGHRS and YFSETQ. V lost 3 bases and J lost 15, with 19 bases in between. The CDR3 covers 14 residues. The CDR3 DNA reads as TGCGCCAGCAGCTCTCCTCCGGAGGTCATTGACCTCCACTTT. It is translated as CASSSPPEVIDLHF.

The chain uses TRBV30 and TRBJ2-3; possible D gene TRBD2, 5 bases. The CDR3 is made up of 15 amino acids. Looked up from germline, CDR1 is GTSNPN and CDR2 is SVGIG (reference sequence). V was trimmed by 0 bases and J by 2 bases, leaving 12 bases between them. The CDR3 loop is CAWSVEADYTDTQYF. DNA of the CDR3: TGTGCCTGGAGTGTGGAGGCTGATTACACAGATACGCAGTATTTT.

The genes are TRBV7-8 and TRBJ2-3; D not certain. The ends were cut back, 5 bases at V and 0 bases at J, with 6 bases in the middle. The CDR3 contains 13 residues. In germline, CDR1 is SGHVS, CDR2 FQNEAQ. CDR3 residues: CASSAYSTDTQYF. CDR3 coding DNA: TGTGCCAGCAGCGCCTATAGCACAGATACGCAGTATTTT.